The 15 T cell receptor beta chains below all came from one sample that was sequenced in a study of blood T cell repertoires in COVID-19. Profiled with immunoSEQ multiplex PCR; TCRdb holds only in-frame clones, not every one. There are approximately 490,000 clones in the sample; roughly 87% occur only once, and 0.7% lies in the top ten. Sample: PBMCs or T cells enriched from blood (not recorded which). The receptors originated from a woman aged 18-35 years who had recovered from COVID-19.

The chain carries TRBV4-1 and TRBJ1-5; the D gene is possibly TRBD1 (6 bases). Trimming pared 3 bases from V and 5 bases from J, leaving 11 bases between. Germline V gene sequence: CDR1 MGHRA, CDR2 YSYEKL. CDR3 length: 14 residues. In DNA, the CDR3 is TGCGCCAGCAGCCAGAGACAGGCTCATCAGCCCCAGCATTTT. The encoded protein is CASSQRQAHQPQHF.

As DNA, the CDR3 is TGTGCCAGCAGTGACGTGGTAGCTAATGAAAAACTGTTTTTT. It is translated as CASSDVVANEKLFF. The chain has TRBV6-1 and TRBJ1-4, with D unclear. Deletions cut 3 bases from V and 3 bases from J, with 8 bases between. The CDR3 totals 14 residues. Germline lookup yields CDR1 MNHNS and CDR2 SASEGT.

The CDR3 loop is CASSQTRDRDSYGYTF. CDR3 bases: TGCGCCAGCAGCCAGACTCGAGACCGGGACAGCTATGGCTACACCTTC. The chain recombines TRBV4-1 with TRBJ1-2; TRBD1 matches 7 bases. The CDR3 spans 16 residues. J lost 4 bases, V lost 3 bases, and 11 bases had no gene match. Looked up from germline, CDR1 is MGHRA and CDR2 is YSYEKL.

The rearrangement links TRBV10-1 to TRBJ1-5; TRBD1 matches at 7 bases. V shed 5 bases, J shed 0 bases, and the junction held 7 bases outside the gene matches. The V gene's germline CDR1 is WNHNN and CDR2 SYGVQD (reference sequence). CDR3 length: 16 amino acids. The CDR3 region is CASSPGTDNSNQPQHF. The CDR3 nucleotides are TGCGCCAGCAGTCCCGGGACAGATAATAGCAATCAGCCCCAGCATTTT.

The chain couples TRBV11-2 to TRBJ1-3, with D possibly matching TRBD1 (5 bases). The CDR3 loop spans 15 amino acids. Germline V gene data show CDR1 as SGHAT and CDR2 as FQNNGV. V lost 4 bases to trimming and J lost 9 bases, with 19 bases between them. The CDR3 protein is CASSSLAGLGGTIYF. The CDR3 nucleotides read TGTGCCAGCAGCTCTCTAGCAGGGCTGGGGGGCACCATATATTTT.

The CDR3 DNA follows: TGTGCCTGGAGTGTACTGGGACAGTCTAATTCACCCCTCCACTTT. Translated: CAWSVLGQSNSPLHF. The chain couples TRBV30 to TRBJ1-6; 7 bases align to TRBD1. In germline, CDR1 is GTSNPN, CDR2 SVGIG (reference sequence). The trim removed 0 bases at V and 6 bases at J, leaving 5 bases unmatched. The CDR3 covers 15 residues.

The chain has TRBV6-5 and TRBJ2-7; 7 nucleotides match TRBD1. V trimming: 4 bases; J trimming: 0 bases; junction bases outside the gene matches: 3. Germline CDR1 is MNHEY and CDR2 is SVGAGI. The length of the CDR3 is 14 residues. CDR3 sequence reads: CASSWGQNSYEQYF. The CDR3 DNA sequence: TGTGCCAGCAGTTGGGGACAGAACTCCTACGAGCAGTACTTC.

This clone was seen once. The chain links TRBV4-1 to TRBJ2-3, with D possibly TRBD1 on 6 matching bases. CDR1 MGHRA and CDR2 YSYEKL come from the germline V gene. Trimming took off 6 bases at V and 6 bases at J, with 16 bases between the two ends. The CDR3 runs 14 residues. The DNA for the CDR3 is TGCGCCAGCAGTCTACAACAGGGTAGGGATACGCAGTATTTT. Amino acids: CASSLQQGRDTQYF.

V gene TRBV7-9 combines with J gene TRBJ2-2; 7 bases match TRBD2. CDR3 size: 14 residues. Germline V gene lookup returns CDR1 SEHNR and CDR2 FQNEAQ (reference sequence). The V gene end was trimmed by 3 bases and the J gene end by 7 bases; junction bases not matched to a gene: 5. CDR3: CASSFGGFSGELFF. DNA for the CDR3: TGTGCCAGCAGCTTCGGGGGGTTCAGCGGGGAGCTGTTTTTT.

The chain is built from TRBV6-6 and TRBJ2-7, with 7 bases that match TRBD1. CDR1 MNHNY and CDR2 SVGAGI come from the germline V gene (reference sequence). CDR3 length: 13 residues. The ends lost 5 bases at V and 2 bases at J; junction bases unmatched: 3. CDR3 amino acids: CASSRDSPYEQYF. The CDR3 bases are TGTGCCAGCAGTCGGGACAGCCCCTACGAGCAGTACTTC.

This clone is a singleton in its sample. At one end the junction does not follow the germline gene, possibly because of a read error. This chain links TRBV2 with TRBJ1-6; 7 nucleotides match TRBD1. The length of the CDR3 is 15 residues. CDR1 and CDR2 from the germline V gene are SNHLY and FYNNEI. The CDR3 loop reads CASSKAGTENSPLHF. The CDR3 nucleotides read TGTGCCAGCAGTAAAGCCGGGACAGAGAATTCACCCCTCCACTTT.

Worth noting for this clone: The identical CDR3 is also encoded by other nucleotide sequences in the sample. The chain is built from TRBV5-1 and TRBJ1-2, with TRBD1 matching 7 bases. Germline V CDR1 and CDR2: SGHRS, YFSETQ. V shed 4 bases and J 0 bases; nucleotides not matched to a gene: 3. CDR3 size: 14 residues. The CDR3 sequence: CASSLGTANYGYTF. For the CDR3, the DNA is TGCGCCAGCAGCCTGGGGACAGCTAACTATGGCTACACCTTC.

The chain couples TRBV18 to TRBJ1-3; D unclear. The CDR3 extends over 17 amino acids. Germline CDR1 reads KGHSH; CDR2 reads LQKENI. V was shortened by 0 bases and J by 2 bases, with 14 bases between the two germline ends. The CDR3 protein is CASSPPEGGDTGNTIYF. CDR3 nucleotide sequence: TGTGCCAGCTCACCACCGGAGGGCGGCGACACTGGAAACACCATATATTTT.

This chain joins TRBV5-1 and TRBJ1-2, with a tentative D call TRBD1 (5 bases). From germline, CDR1 is SGHRS and CDR2 YFSETQ. The V and J ends lost 0 bases and 7 bases respectively, with 10 bases between them. CDR3 length: 13 amino acids. CDR3 region: CASSLAGRSGYTF. The DNA of the CDR3 is TGCGCCAGCAGCTTGGCAGGGAGGTCTGGCTACACCTTC.

The chain has TRBV28 and TRBJ1-1, with D perhaps TRBD1 (5 bases). V was trimmed by 7 bases and J by 2 bases, leaving 14 bases between them. CDR3 size: 14 residues. Germline lookup yields CDR1 MDHEN and CDR2 SYDVKM. CDR3 sequence: CASTMGGGNTEAFF. The CDR3 coding sequence is TGTGCCAGCACCATGGGCGGGGGAAACACTGAAGCTTTCTTT.